The 10 T cell receptor beta chains in this list originate from one sample, sequenced in a study of T cells in Graves' hyperthyroidism and ophthalmopathy. Amplification of TCR beta CDR3 regions used RNA as the template. Carried out on the TCR CDR3, a first-round RT-PCR used the HTBI primer set. TCRdb reanalysed the multiplex PCR reads using MiXCR and keeps one entry per CDR3 protein. The sample lists approximately 260,000 distinct CDR3 sequences, about 15% occurring once. The sample comprised blood. These receptors came from a woman between 45 and 65 years old with Graves' hyperthyroidism that later progressed to Graves' ophthalmopathy.

This clonotype appeared many times. The chain is built from TRBV20-1 and TRBJ2-1, with 14 nucleotides matching TRBD2. Germline CDR1 is DFQATT and CDR2 is SNEGSKA (reference sequence). This CDR3 comprises 12 residues. The CDR3 loop is CSGTSGSNEQFF. In nucleotides, the CDR3 is TGCAGCGGGACTAGCGGGAGCAATGAGCAGTTCTTC.

This chain joins TRBV19 and TRBJ1-1; 7 bases agree with TRBD1. The V segment lost 6 bases and the J segment 6 bases; nucleotides outside the gene matches: 10. The CDR3 has 14 amino acids. Germline CDR1 is LNHDA and CDR2 is SQIVND (reference sequence). The DNA for the CDR3 is TGTGCCAGTAGGCCACAGGGGAGTGGGGCTGAAGCTTTCTTT. This gives the protein CASRPQGSGAEAFF. Together with reference TRBV19 and TRBJ1-1, the CDR3 gives the full variable domain: DGGITQSPKYLFRKEGQNVTLSCEQNLNHDAMYWYRQDPGQGLRLIYYSQIVNDFQKGDIAEGYSVSREKKESFPLTVTSAQKNPTAFYLCASRPQGSGAEAFFGQGTRLTVV.

This sequence joins TRBV15 and TRBJ2-3; TRBD2 agrees at 9 bases. Germline CDR1 LNHNV, CDR2 YYDKDF (reference sequence). Trimming at V came to 9 bases and at J to 0 bases, leaving 16 bases not matched to a gene. The length of the CDR3 is 18 residues. CDR3 region: CATRWGLAGTSSTDTQYF. The DNA of the CDR3 is TGTGCCACGAGATGGGGGCTAGCGGGGACCAGTAGCACAGATACGCAGTATTTT.

At least ten counts were recorded for this clonotype. The chain uses TRBV28 and TRBJ1-5; D not resolved. This CDR3 has 12 residues. V was cut by 5 bases and J by 7 bases, with 9 bases left in between. In germline, CDR1 is MDHEN, CDR2 SYDVKM. CDR3: CASSQSWQPQHF. CDR3 DNA sequence: TGTGCCAGCAGTCAATCCTGGCAGCCCCAGCATTTT.

V gene TRBV20-1 combines with J gene TRBJ2-2, with TRBD2 as a possible D gene (6 bases). Trimming took 5 bases from V and 6 from J, leaving 16 bases between them. From germline, CDR1 is DFQATT and CDR2 SNEGSKA (reference sequence). This CDR3 contains 14 residues. The CDR3 spells CSAPALAGSGELFF. The CDR3 DNA reads TGCAGTGCTCCCGCCCTGGCGGGATCCGGGGAGCTGTTTTTT.

This clonotype was found a few times. J is TRBJ1-2 and V is TRBV18; no clear D gene. The CDR3 has 13 residues. Germline V gene lookup returns CDR1 KGHSH and CDR2 LQKENI. Trimming stripped 3 bases from V and 6 bases from J, with 11 bases between. CDR3 sequence: CASSPTPSDGYTF. For the CDR3, the DNA is TGTGCCAGCTCACCGACGCCCTCGGATGGCTACACCTTC.

This clonotype was seen a few times. This chain connects TRBV4-1 to TRBJ1-1, with TRBD1 matching over 7 bases. V shed 0 bases and J 9 bases; nucleotides not matched to a gene: 7. Germline V gene data show CDR1 as MGHRA and CDR2 as YSYEKL. There are 14 residues in the CDR3. The CDR3 sequence: CASSQETGTEKAFF. In DNA, the CDR3 is TGCGCCAGCAGCCAAGAGACCGGGACAGAGAAAGCTTTCTTT.

The chain joins TRBV3-1 to TRBJ2-3, with 14 nucleotides matching TRBD2. The CDR3 extends over 17 amino acids. CDR1 and CDR2 from the germline V gene are LGHDT and YNNKEL (reference sequence). J was trimmed by 4 bases and V by 4 bases; bases with no gene match: 7. DNA of the CDR3: TGTGCCAGCAGCCTACCGGGGACTAGCGGGAGCTCAGATACGCAGTATTTT. Its translation: CASSLPGTSGSSDTQYF.

This clonotype occurred a few times. The chain employs TRBV6-1 and TRBJ2-5, with D possibly being TRBD2 (5 bases). The germline gives CDR1 MNHNS, CDR2 SASEGT. The CDR3 totals 14 residues. V was trimmed by 7 bases and J by 5 bases, leaving 17 bases between them. CDR3 residues: CASISHGMGETQYF. The CDR3 DNA reads TGTGCCAGCATCTCGCACGGGATGGGGGAGACCCAGTACTTC.

About this clonotype: The limits of the CDR3 on the DNA are not certain, so only TCRdb's listed CDR3 is given. This chain connects TRBV11-2 to TRBJ2-7. Ends included, the CDR3 has 20 residues. Germline V gene data show CDR1 as SGHAT and CDR2 as FQNNGV. The CDR3 reads CASSFYICSAHATGPYEQYF.